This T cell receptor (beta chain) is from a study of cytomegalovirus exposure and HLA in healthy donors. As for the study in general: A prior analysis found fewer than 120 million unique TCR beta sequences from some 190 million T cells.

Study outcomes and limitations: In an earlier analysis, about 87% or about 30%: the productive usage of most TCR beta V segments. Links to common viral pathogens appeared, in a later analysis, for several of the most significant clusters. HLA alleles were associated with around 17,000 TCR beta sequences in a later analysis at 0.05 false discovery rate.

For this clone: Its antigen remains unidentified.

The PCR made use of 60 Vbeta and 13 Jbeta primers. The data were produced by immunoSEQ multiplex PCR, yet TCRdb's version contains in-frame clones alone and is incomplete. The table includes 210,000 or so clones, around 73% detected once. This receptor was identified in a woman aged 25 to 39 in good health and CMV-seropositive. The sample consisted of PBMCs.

The CDR3 DNA follows: TGCGCCAGCAGCTCACAGGGACCCAGCTCCTACGAGCAGTACTTC. Amino acid sequence: CASSSQGPSSYEQYF. This sequence joins TRBV5-1 and TRBJ2-7; D possibly corresponds to TRBD1 (6 bases). The CDR3 consists of 15 residues. V dropped 3 bases and J dropped 0 bases, with 13 bases sitting between them. Germline V gene data show CDR1 as SGHRS and CDR2 as YFSETQ.